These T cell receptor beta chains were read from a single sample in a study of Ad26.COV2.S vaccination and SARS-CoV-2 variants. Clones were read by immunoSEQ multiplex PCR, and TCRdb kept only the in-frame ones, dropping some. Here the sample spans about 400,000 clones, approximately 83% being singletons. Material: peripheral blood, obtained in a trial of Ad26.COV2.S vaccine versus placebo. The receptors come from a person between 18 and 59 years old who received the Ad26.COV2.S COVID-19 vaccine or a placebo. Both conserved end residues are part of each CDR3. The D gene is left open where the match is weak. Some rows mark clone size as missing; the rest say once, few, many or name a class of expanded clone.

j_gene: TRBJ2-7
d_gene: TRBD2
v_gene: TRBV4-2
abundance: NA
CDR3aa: CASTRGGGAYEQYF
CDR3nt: TGTGCCAGCACTCGCGGGGGGGGCGCCTACGAGCAGTACTTC

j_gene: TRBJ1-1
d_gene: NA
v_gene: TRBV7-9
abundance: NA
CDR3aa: CASSLAGMEAFF
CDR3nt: TGTGCCAGCAGCTTAGCAGGGATGGAAGCTTTCTTT

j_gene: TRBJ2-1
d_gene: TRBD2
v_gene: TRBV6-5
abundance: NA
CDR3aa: CASSYSPAGVRNEQFF
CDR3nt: TGTGCCAGCAGTTACTCGCCAGCGGGAGTGCGCAATGAGCAGTTCTTC

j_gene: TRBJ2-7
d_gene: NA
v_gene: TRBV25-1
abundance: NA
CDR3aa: CASSEYRSIEGTPEQYF
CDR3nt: TGTGCCAGCAGTGAATATAGGTCGATTGAGGGGACCCCCGAGCAGTACTTC

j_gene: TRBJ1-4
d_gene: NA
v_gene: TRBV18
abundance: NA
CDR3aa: CASSPPSGRSEKLFF
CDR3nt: TGTGCCAGCTCACCACCGAGCGGGAGGAGTGAAAAACTGTTTTTT

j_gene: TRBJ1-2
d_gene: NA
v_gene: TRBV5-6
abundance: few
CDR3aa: CASSLAQVLGGYTF
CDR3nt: TGTGCCAGCAGCTTGGCCCAGGTCCTAGGTGGCTACACCTTC

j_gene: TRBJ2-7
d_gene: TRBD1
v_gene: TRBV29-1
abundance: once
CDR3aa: CSATRQGLTEQYF
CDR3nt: TGCAGCGCGACCCGACAGGGTTTAACGGAGCAGTACTTC

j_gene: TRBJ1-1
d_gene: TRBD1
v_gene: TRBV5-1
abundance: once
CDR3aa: CASSFTGGAVTEAFF
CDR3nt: TGCGCCAGCAGCTTTACAGGGGGAGCCGTCACTGAAGCTTTCTTT

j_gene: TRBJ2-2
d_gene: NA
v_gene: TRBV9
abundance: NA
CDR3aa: CASSETRGELFF
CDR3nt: TGTGCCAGCAGCGAAACGAGGGGGGAGCTGTTTTTT

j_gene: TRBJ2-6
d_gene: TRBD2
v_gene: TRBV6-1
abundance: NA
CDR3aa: CASGAGAISGANVLTF
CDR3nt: TGTGCCAGCGGTGCGGGAGCTATTTCTGGGGCCAACGTCCTGACTTTC

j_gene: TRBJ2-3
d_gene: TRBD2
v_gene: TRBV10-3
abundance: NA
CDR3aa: CAISRLAESTDTQYF
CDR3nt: TGTGCCATTAGTAGACTAGCGGAGAGTACAGATACGCAGTATTTT

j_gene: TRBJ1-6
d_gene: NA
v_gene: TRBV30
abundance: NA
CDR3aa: CAWRGGGLENSPLHF
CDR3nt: TGTGCCTGGAGGGGTGGGGGTTTGGAGAATTCACCCCTCCACTTT

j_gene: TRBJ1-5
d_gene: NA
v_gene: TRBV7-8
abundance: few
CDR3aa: CANRSSNQPQHF
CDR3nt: TGTGCCAACAGGTCTAGCAATCAGCCCCAGCATTTT

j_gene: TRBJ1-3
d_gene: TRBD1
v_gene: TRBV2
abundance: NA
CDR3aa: CASSRTGGFLSGNTIYF
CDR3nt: TGTGCCAGCAGCCGGACAGGGGGGTTCCTCTCTGGAAACACCATATATTTT

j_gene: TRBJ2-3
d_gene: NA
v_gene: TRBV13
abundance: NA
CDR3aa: CASSFGGADTQYF
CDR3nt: TGTGCCAGCAGCTTTGGCGGGGCCGATACGCAGTATTTT

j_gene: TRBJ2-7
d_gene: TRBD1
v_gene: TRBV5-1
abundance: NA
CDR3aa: CASSPPGTAYEQYF
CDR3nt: TGCGCCAGCAGTCCACCCGGGACAGCGTACGAGCAGTACTTC

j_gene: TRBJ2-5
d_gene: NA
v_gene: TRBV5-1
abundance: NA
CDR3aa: CASSPTRQVGETQYF
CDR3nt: TGCGCCAGCAGCCCCACCCGACAGGTTGGAGAGACCCAGTACTTC

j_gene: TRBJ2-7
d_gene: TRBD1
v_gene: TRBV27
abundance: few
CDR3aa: CASSKRTGSEQYF
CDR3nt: TGTGCCAGCAGCAAAAGGACAGGGAGCGAGCAGTACTTC

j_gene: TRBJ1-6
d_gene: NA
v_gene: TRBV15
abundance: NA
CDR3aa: CATSIEVYNSPLHF
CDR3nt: TGTGCCACCAGCATCGAGGTGTATAATTCACCCCTCCACTTT

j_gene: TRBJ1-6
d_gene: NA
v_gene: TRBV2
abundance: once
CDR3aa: CASSNTSPLHF
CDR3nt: TGTGCCAGCTCGAACACCTCACCCCTCCACTTT

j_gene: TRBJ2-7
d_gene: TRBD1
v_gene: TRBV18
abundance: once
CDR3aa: CASSPRGTDYEQYF
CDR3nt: TGTGCCAGCTCACCAAGGGGGACAGACTACGAGCAGTACTTC

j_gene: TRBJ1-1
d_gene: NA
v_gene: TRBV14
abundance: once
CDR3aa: CASSQDSWYTEAFF
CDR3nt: TGTGCCAGCAGCCAAGACAGTTGGTACACTGAAGCTTTCTTT

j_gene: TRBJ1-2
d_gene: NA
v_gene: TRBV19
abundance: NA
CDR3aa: CASSIDGQGGYGYTF
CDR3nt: TGTGCCAGTAGTATAGACGGCCAGGGAGGCTATGGCTACACCTTC

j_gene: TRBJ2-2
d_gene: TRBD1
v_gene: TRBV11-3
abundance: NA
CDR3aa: CASSPEPRGLGGELFF
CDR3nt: TGTGCCAGCAGCCCCGAACCCAGGGGGCTTGGCGGGGAGCTGTTTTTT

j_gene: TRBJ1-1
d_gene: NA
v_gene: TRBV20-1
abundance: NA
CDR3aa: CSARRRGEAFF
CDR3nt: TGCAGTGCCCGACGGAGGGGCGAAGCTTTCTTT

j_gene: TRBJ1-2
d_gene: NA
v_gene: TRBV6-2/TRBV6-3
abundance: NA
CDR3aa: CASSYSIGLDGYTF
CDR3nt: TGTGCCAGCAGTTACTCGATTGGTCTGGACGGCTACACCTTC

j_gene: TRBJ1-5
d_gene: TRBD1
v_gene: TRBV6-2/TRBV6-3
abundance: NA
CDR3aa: CASSQFSGQGLQHF
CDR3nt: TGTGCCAGCAGCCAATTCTCCGGACAGGGGCTCCAGCATTTT

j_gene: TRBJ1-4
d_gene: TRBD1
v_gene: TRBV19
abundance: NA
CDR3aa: CASSTTGDVLYGKLFF
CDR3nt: TGTGCCAGTAGTACTACAGGGGATGTATTGTATGGAAAACTGTTTTTT

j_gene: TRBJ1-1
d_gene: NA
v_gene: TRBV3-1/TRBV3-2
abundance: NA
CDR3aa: CASSQPGLRPEAFF
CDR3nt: TGTGCCAGCAGCCAACCGGGGCTAAGGCCTGAAGCTTTCTTT

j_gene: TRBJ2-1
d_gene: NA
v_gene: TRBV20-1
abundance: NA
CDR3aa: CSASTSYGEQFF
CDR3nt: TGCAGTGCTAGTACATCGTATGGAGAGCAGTTCTTC

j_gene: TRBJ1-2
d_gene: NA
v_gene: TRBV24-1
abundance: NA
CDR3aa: CATSAGNYGYTF
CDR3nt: TGTGCCACCTCGGCAGGGAACTATGGCTACACCTTC

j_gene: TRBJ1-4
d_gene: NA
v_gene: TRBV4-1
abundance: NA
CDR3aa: CASSQGPEGEKLFF
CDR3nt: TGCGCCAGCAGCCAAGGTCCGGAAGGTGAAAAACTGTTTTTT

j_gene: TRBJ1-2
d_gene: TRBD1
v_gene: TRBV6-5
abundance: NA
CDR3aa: CASSPDRGPLYGYTF
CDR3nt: TGTGCCAGCAGTCCCGACAGGGGGCCGCTGTATGGCTACACCTTC

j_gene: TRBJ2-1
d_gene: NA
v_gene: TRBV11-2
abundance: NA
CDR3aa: CASTTLRGRLSYNEQFF
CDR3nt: TGTGCCAGCACCACCCTCCGGGGACGCCTCTCCTACAATGAGCAGTTCTTC

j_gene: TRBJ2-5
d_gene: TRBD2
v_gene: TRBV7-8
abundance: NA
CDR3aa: CASSLASSGVRGETQYF
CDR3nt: TGTGCCAGCAGCTTAGCTTCTAGCGGGGTCAGGGGAGAGACCCAGTACTTC

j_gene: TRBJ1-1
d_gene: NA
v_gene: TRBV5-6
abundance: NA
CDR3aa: CASSLLGVNTEAFF
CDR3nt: TGTGCCAGCAGCTTGCTGGGGGTGAACACTGAAGCTTTCTTT

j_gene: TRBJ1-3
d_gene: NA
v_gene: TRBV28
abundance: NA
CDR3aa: CASSYQTASGNTIYF
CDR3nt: TGTGCCAGCAGTTACCAGACAGCCTCTGGAAACACCATATATTTT

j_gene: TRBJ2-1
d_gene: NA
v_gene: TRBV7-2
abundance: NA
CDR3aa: CASSPWAQGLQDEQFF
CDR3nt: TGTGCCAGCAGCCCATGGGCTCAAGGGCTTCAAGATGAGCAGTTCTTC

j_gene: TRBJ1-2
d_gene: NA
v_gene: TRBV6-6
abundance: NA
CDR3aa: CASSRDRGYTF
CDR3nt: TGTGCCAGCAGCCGGGACCGTGGCTACACCTTC

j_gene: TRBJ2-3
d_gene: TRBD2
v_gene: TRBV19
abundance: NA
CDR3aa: CASSIGTSVTDTQYF
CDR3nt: TGTGCCAGTAGTATAGGGACTAGCGTCACAGATACGCAGTATTTT

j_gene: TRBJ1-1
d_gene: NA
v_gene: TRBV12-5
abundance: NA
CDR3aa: CASGREVGEAFF
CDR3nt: TGTGCTAGTGGACGAGAAGTCGGTGAAGCTTTCTTT

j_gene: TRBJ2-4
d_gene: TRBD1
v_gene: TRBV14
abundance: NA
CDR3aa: CASSQENRGAKNIQYF
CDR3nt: TGTGCCAGCAGCCAAGAAAACAGGGGAGCCAAAAACATTCAGTACTTC

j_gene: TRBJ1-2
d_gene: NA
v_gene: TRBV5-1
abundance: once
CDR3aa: CASSLGAVLGDGYTF
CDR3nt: TGCGCCAGCAGCTTGGGTGCAGTCCTGGGGGATGGCTACACCTTC

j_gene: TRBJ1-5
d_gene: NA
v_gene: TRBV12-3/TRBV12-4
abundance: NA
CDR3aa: CASSPTGNQPQHF
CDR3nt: TGTGCCAGCAGCCCGACAGGAAATCAGCCCCAGCATTTT

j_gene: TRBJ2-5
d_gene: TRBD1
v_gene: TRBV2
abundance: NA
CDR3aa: CASSEQGATQYF
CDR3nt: TGTGCCAGCAGTGAGCAGGGGGCGACCCAGTACTTC

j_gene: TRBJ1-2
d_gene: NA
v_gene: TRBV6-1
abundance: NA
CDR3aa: CASSEGGGNGYTF
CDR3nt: TGTGCCAGCAGTGAAGGGGGGGGAAATGGCTACACCTTC

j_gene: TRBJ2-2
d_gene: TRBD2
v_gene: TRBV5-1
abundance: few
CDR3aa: CASTGGSSDTGELFF
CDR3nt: TGCGCCAGCACGGGCGGGAGTTCTGACACCGGGGAGCTGTTTTTT

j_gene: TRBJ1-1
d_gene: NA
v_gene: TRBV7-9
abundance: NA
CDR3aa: CASSPYGGTQNTEAFF
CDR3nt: TGTGCCAGCAGCCCCTATGGGGGGACCCAGAACACTGAAGCTTTCTTT

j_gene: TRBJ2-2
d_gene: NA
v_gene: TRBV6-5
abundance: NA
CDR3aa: CASRARVAGELFF
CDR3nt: TGTGCCAGCAGAGCCAGGGTTGCCGGGGAGCTGTTTTTT

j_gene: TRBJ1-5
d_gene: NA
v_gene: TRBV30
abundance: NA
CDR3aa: CAWGPANGGSQPQHF
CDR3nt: TGTGCCTGGGGACCCGCCAACGGGGGGAGTCAGCCCCAGCATTTT

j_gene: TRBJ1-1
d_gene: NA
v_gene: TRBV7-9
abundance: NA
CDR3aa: CASSGPTEAFF
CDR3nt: TGTGCCAGCAGCGGGCCGACTGAAGCTTTCTTT

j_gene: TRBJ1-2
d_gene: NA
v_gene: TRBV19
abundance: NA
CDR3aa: CASSIVPGSPYGYTF
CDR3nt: TGTGCCAGTAGTATCGTTCCAGGGAGTCCATATGGCTACACCTTC

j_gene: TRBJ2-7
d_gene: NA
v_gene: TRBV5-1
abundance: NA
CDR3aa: CASSLGGLAPTYEQYF
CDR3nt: TGCGCCAGCAGCCTCGGCGGGCTAGCGCCCACCTACGAGCAGTACTTC

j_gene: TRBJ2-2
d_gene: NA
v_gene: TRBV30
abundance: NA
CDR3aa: CAWVGGYTNTGELFF
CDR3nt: TGTGCCTGGGTAGGCGGGTACACAAACACCGGGGAGCTGTTTTTT